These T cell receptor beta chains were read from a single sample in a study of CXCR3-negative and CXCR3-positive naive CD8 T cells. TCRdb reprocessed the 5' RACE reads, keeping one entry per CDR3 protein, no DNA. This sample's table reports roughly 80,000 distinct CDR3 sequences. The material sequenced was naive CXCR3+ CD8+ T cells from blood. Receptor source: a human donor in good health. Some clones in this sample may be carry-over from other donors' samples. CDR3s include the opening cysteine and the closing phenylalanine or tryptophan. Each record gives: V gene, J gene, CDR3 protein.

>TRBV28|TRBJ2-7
CASSRGLAGGQTYEQYF
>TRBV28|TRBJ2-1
CASSPGRGFEQFF
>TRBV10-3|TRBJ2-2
CAIGTRHTGELFF
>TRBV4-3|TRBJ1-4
CASSQDRFGGGDEKLFF
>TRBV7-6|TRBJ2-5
CASSSGLAGGPEETQYF
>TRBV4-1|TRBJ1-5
CASSQAQGFLQPQHF
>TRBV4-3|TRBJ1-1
CASSDGSNTEAFF
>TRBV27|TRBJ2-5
CASSLSGQGLETQYF
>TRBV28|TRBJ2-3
CASSLEAGGRTDTQYF
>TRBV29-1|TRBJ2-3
CSVVFGGSGTDTQYF
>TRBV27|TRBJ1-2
CASSVNLAIPNGYTF
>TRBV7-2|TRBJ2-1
CASSLVQGRPVDEQFF
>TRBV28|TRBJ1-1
CASSFLGRTEDTEAFF
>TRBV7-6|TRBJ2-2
CASSLVSEGETGELFF
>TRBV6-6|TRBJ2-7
CASSYLRDRNYEQYF
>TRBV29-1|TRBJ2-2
CSVLTDAGHTGELFF
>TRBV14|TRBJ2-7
CASSQERDSPGDEQYF
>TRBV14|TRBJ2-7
CASSIRTPYEQYF
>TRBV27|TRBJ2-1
CASSLALAGGPWEQFF
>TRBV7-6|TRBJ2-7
CASSLGGLSEQYF
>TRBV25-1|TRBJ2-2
CASRGLVSGTGELFF
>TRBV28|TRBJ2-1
CANKDRRSNEQFF
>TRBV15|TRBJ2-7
CATSRSSGKHPYEQYF
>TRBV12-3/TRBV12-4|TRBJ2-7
CASSSDHYEQYF
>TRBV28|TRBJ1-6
CASTELGQFNSPLHF
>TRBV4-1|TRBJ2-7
CASSQTRTRAHEQYF
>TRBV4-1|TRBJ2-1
CPSSQDSPDFGGIYNEQFF
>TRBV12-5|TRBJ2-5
CASGFDSTQETQYF
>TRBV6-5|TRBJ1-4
CASSSSSNEKLFF
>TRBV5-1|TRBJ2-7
CASSFGQGTYEQYF
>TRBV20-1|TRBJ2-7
CSATPPLNRRTYEQYF
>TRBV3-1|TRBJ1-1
CASSQDLLVTAFF
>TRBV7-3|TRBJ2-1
CASSLKTSSYNEQFF
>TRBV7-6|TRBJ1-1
CASSYLGTEMNTEAFF
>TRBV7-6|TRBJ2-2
CASSTGQGTGELFF
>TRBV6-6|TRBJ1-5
CAIAPGWSNQPQHF
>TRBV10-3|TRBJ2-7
CAIMGQGSSYEQYF
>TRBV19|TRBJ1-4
CASSIDGGSTEKLFF
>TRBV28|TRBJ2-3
CASSFIAGGLSTQYF
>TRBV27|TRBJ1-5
CASSRILGGNQPQHF
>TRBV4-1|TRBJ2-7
CASSQVQGSSYEQYF
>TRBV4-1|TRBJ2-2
CASSLIGEGDWTGELFF
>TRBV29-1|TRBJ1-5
CSVVVEGAQPQHF
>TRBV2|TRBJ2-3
CASSALRLAAEDTQYF
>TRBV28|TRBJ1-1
CASSSDRVWTEAFF
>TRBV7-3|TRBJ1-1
CASSLAYRGNTEAFF
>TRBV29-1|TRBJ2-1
CSVGQDNEQFF